Following are 28 T cell receptor beta chains from one sample sequenced in a study of identical twins (dated by TCRdb to about 2016). Receptor amplification or capture employed 5' RACE. TCRdb shows the sequencer as Illumina HiSeq 2000. TCRdb trimmed the raw reads at Q25, called clones with MiXCR and kept productive beta chains. Rows with a matching CDR3 protein are joined into one entry that keeps the most common DNA and genes. The sample data list hundreds of thousands of distinct CDR3 sequences, and around 5.7% of these were observed just once. About 2% of the sample is taken by the ten largest. The sequenced sample was naive T cells sorted from blood. The sample's cell subset or site label is to be understood as: cells isolated with a human naive T-cell isolation kit. The receptor source for this set is a man aged 18 to 30 in good health.

The V and J genes are TRBV6-1 and TRBJ2-7; 12 nucleotides line up with TRBD2. This CDR3 comprises 19 residues. V trimming: 10 bases; J trimming: 3 bases; junction bases outside the gene matches: 22. The germline gives CDR1 MNHNS, CDR2 SASEGT. The DNA of the CDR3 is TGTGCCACCGTGGGGAGGAAGACTAGCGGGAGAGCGGAATACTACGAGCAGTACTTC. Translating it yields CATVGRKTSGRAEYYEQYF.

The gene calls are TRBV5-1 and TRBJ2-5; weak D call: TRBD2 (6 bases). The CDR3 has 15 residues. The V and J ends lost 0 bases and 4 bases respectively, with 13 bases between them. CDR1 and CDR2 (germline): SGHRS, YFSETQ. The CDR3 sequence is CASSLVPGEAETQYF. The CDR3 DNA follows: TGCGCCAGCAGCTTGGTCCCGGGAGAAGCAGAGACCCAGTACTTC.

This clonotype was recorded at least ten times. This rearrangement joins TRBV9 to TRBJ2-3, with D unclear. V was cut by 0 bases and J by 0 bases, with 5 bases left in between. This CDR3 is 14 amino acids long. The germline V gene encodes CDR1 SGDLS and CDR2 YYNGEE. The CDR3 region is CASSVEASTDTQYF. CDR3 bases: TGTGCCAGCAGCGTAGAAGCGAGCACAGATACGCAGTATTTT.

This clonotype was counted ten times or more. The chain carries TRBV14 and TRBJ2-1; possible D gene TRBD1, 5 bases. Germline V gene data show CDR1 as SGHDN and CDR2 as FVKESK. V lost 7 bases and J lost 0, with 10 bases in between. The length of the CDR3 is 14 residues. The DNA of the CDR3 is TGTGCCAGCACCGCAGGGATCTCCTACAATGAGCAGTTCTTC. Its protein is CASTAGISYNEQFF.

This clonotype was seen at least ten times. This chain joins TRBV7-3 and TRBJ2-1; 7 bases fit TRBD1. V lost 5 bases to trimming and J lost 8 bases; unmatched junction nucleotides: 12. The CDR3 spans 15 residues. Looked up from germline, CDR1 is SGHTA and CDR2 is FQGTGA. For the CDR3, the DNA is TGTGCCAGCAGCCAAGACAGGGTTAGGTTTGATGAGCAGTTCTTC. It codes for CASSQDRVRFDEQFF.

V and J are TRBV9 and TRBJ2-3; D may be TRBD1 or TRBD2 (5 bases each). Trimming removed 7 bases from V and 5 bases from J, with 14 bases in between. CDR1 and CDR2 from the germline V gene are SGDLS and YYNGEE. The CDR3 sequence is 13 residues long. CDR3 sequence: CASGTGLIDTQYF. CDR3 nucleotide sequence: TGTGCCAGCGGGACGGGGCTCATAGATACGCAGTATTTT.

The chain has TRBV6-6 and TRBJ2-3; D is unresolved. CDR3 length: 15 residues. Germline CDR1 reads MNHNY; CDR2 reads SVGAGI (reference sequence). With 6 bases removed from V and 1 base from J, the gap between germline ends came to 14 bases. In DNA form, the CDR3 reads TGTGCCAGCAGGGCCGGCGGAGCCGGCACAGATACGCAGTATTTT. The encoded protein is CASRAGGAGTDTQYF.

This clonotype has just a few counts. This chain connects TRBV10-3 to TRBJ1-1; 9 bases line up with TRBD1. The CDR3 spans 18 residues. J lost 0 bases, V lost 4 bases, and 12 bases had no gene match. Germline V gives CDR1 ENHRY, CDR2 SYGVKD. This CDR3 reads CAISGKDRGQSMNTEAFF. The CDR3 DNA sequence: TGTGCCATCAGTGGGAAGGACAGGGGACAATCGATGAACACTGAAGCTTTCTTT.

This clonotype showed up many times. The chain joins TRBV29-1 to TRBJ2-5; 12 nucleotides align to TRBD2. V dropped 6 bases and J dropped 3; count of bases not matched to a gene: 14. Per germline, CDR1 SQVTM and CDR2 ANQGSEA. CDR3 length: 17 amino acids. CDR3 sequence reads: CSVALAGGIALEETQYF. CDR3 coding DNA: TGCAGCGTCGCGCTAGCGGGAGGGATAGCGCTAGAAGAGACCCAGTACTTC. The entire variable domain, with the rest obtained from reference TRBV29-1 and TRBJ2-5, is as follows: SAVISQKPSRDICQRGTSLTIQCQVDSQVTMMFWYRQQPGQSLTLIATANQGSEATYESGFVIDKFPISRPNLTFSTLTVSNMSPEDSSIYLCSVALAGGIALEETQYFGPGTRLLVL.

In this sample, this clonotype turned up many times. The J gene is TRBJ2-1, the V gene TRBV4-1; D is perhaps TRBD2 (5 bases). V lost 4 bases, J lost 4 bases, and 17 bases lay in between. The CDR3 consists of 16 residues. From germline, CDR1 is MGHRA and CDR2 YSYEKL. The chain's CDR3 is CASSLSEAGPYNEQFF. The DNA for the CDR3 is TGCGCCAGCAGCCTCTCAGAGGCGGGTCCGTACAATGAGCAGTTCTTC.

This clonotype was counted at least ten times. This rearrangement joins TRBV29-1 to TRBJ2-3; the D gene is possibly TRBD1 (5 bases). The ends were cut back, 3 bases at V and 4 bases at J, with 8 bases in the middle. The CDR3 is 12 residues long. Germline CDR1 is SQVTM and CDR2 is ANQGSEA. The DNA for the CDR3 is TGCAGCGTTGACGACAGTTCAGATACGCAGTATTTT. This codes for CSVDDSSDTQYF.

This clonotype showed up many times. V usage is TRBV4-1 and J usage is TRBJ2-1, with D uncertain. The CDR3 runs 13 residues. Germline V lookup: CDR1 MGHRA, CDR2 YSYEKL. V was pared by 0 bases and J by 8 bases, with 8 bases between. In DNA form, the CDR3 reads TGCGCCAGCAGCCAAGAACGGGTCCATGAGCAGTTCTTC. Protein product: CASSQERVHEQFF.

This clonotype was recorded only once. The CDR3 protein is CATRPAANTGELFF. CDR3 nucleotides: TGTGCCACCAGACCGGCAGCGAACACCGGGGAGCTGTTTTTT. V is TRBV24-1 and J is TRBJ2-2, with D unclear. Germline V gives CDR1 KGHDR, CDR2 SFDVKD. The CDR3 totals 14 residues. V was trimmed by 7 bases and J by 0 bases, leaving 8 bases between them.

With regard to this clonotype: The CDR3 ends on some other residue instead of the conserved phenylalanine or tryptophan, so this is likely a read error. The chain uses TRBV28 and TRBJ2-3; D unclear. Germline V gene sequence: CDR1 MDHEN, CDR2 SYDVKM. The CDR3 is 14 residues long. The ends were cut back, 3 bases at V and 5 bases at J, with 12 bases in the middle. CDR3 DNA sequence: TGTGCCAGCAGTTTCGTCTCGTTGGAAGATACGCAGTATTGT. Amino acids: CASSFVSLEDTQYC.

This clonotype was detected a few times. The chain carries TRBV28 and TRBJ2-7, with D possibly matching TRBD2 (5 bases). The CDR3 is 14 residues long. V was pared by 5 bases and J by 0 bases, with 11 bases between. CDR1 MDHEN and CDR2 SYDVKM come from the germline V gene. The CDR3 region is CASSIRGSSYEQYF. CDR3 sequence (DNA): TGTGCCAGCAGTATCCGAGGGAGCTCCTACGAGCAGTACTTC.

This clonotype occurred many times. Here the CDR3 reads CSVDRTGETQYF. CDR3 nucleotides: TGCAGCGTTGACCGTACGGGAGAGACCCAGTACTTC. The chain combines TRBV29-1 with TRBJ2-5; D ambiguous. The germline V and J ends were trimmed by 3 bases and 4 bases, with 9 bases remaining between them. The CDR3 length is 12 residues. Germline values: CDR1 SQVTM, CDR2 ANQGSEA.

This clonotype has at least ten counts. The chain uses TRBV9 and TRBJ2-5, with 8 bases aligning to TRBD2. CDR3 length equals 14 residues. After removal of 0 bases from V and 2 bases from J, the junction contained 0 bases not matched to a gene. CDR1 SGDLS and CDR2 YYNGEE come from the germline V gene. This CDR3 reads CASSVAGGQETQYF. The CDR3 nucleotides are TGTGCCAGCAGCGTAGCGGGAGGGCAAGAGACCCAGTACTTC.

This clonotype was detected only a few times. The chain couples TRBV2 to TRBJ1-6; TRBD1 aligns across 8 bases. Germline CDR1 and CDR2: SNHLY and FYNNEI. The CDR3 has 11 amino acids. V shed 6 bases and J 15 bases; nucleotides not matched to a gene: 4. CDR3 coding DNA: TGTGCCAGCAGGACAGGGGACTACCTCCACTTT. Residues: CASRTGDYLHF.

There are many counts of this clonotype. J is TRBJ2-3 and V is TRBV12-3 or TRBV12-4, with D perhaps matching TRBD1 or TRBD2 (5 bases each). CDR3 length: 12 residues. V was shortened by 6 bases and J by 9 bases, with 13 bases between the two germline ends. In DNA, the CDR3 is TGTGCCAGCAGCAACCCCGGGACCACGCAGTATTTT. Its protein product is CASSNPGTTQYF.

The J gene is TRBJ1-3, the V gene TRBV6-2 or TRBV6-3, with D possibly TRBD1 on 5 matching bases. Germline CDR1 reads MNHEY; CDR2 reads SVGEGT. Trimming pared 2 bases from V and 0 bases from J, leaving 11 bases between. The CDR3 length is 16 residues. In nucleotides, the CDR3 is TGTGCCAGCAGTTACGGGGGACTCATCTCTGGAAACACCATATATTTT. This sequence encodes CASSYGGLISGNTIYF.

This clonotype was seen many times. This chain connects TRBV5-1 to TRBJ2-6, with D hard to call. CDR1 SGHRS and CDR2 YFSETQ come from the germline V gene. CDR3 size: 14 residues. Trimming took 4 bases from V and 3 from J, leaving 8 bases between them. CDR3 bases: TGCGCCAGCAGCCCGGATGTTGGGGCCAACGTCCTGACTTTC. Translation: CASSPDVGANVLTF.

Many counts were recorded for this clonotype. V gene TRBV29-1 combines with J gene TRBJ2-5; 8 positions match TRBD1. From germline, CDR1 is SQVTM and CDR2 ANQGSEA. This CDR3 comprises 13 residues. J lost 5 bases, V lost 6 bases, and 8 bases had no gene match. The CDR3 coding sequence is TGCAGCGTCCTGACAGGGGTTGTCGAGACCCAGTACTTC. Translated: CSVLTGVVETQYF. Using reference TRBV29-1 and TRBJ2-5 for the parts outside the CDR3, the full variable domain is SAVISQKPSRDICQRGTSLTIQCQVDSQVTMMFWYRQQPGQSLTLIATANQGSEATYESGFVIDKFPISRPNLTFSTLTVSNMSPEDSSIYLCSVLTGVVETQYFGPGTRLLVL.

This clonotype was observed a few times. The chain recombines TRBV2 with TRBJ2-6; tentatively, D is TRBD1 or TRBD2 (5 bases each). The CDR3 runs 15 residues. Germline V gene data show CDR1 as SNHLY and CDR2 as FYNNEI. Trimming removed 11 bases from V and 2 bases from J, with 16 bases in between. The CDR3 loop reads CARRGRDPGANVLTF. For the CDR3, the DNA is TGTGCCCGTAGGGGCAGGGACCCTGGGGCCAACGTCCTGACTTTC.

The sample holds a few counts of this clonotype. DNA for the CDR3: TGTGCCAGCAGCGCAGAACTAGCGTTCACAGATACGCAGTATTTT. Translating gives CASSAELAFTDTQYF. This chain connects TRBV7-3 to TRBJ2-3; 7 nucleotides align to TRBD2. Germline V gene lookup returns CDR1 SGHTA and CDR2 FQGTGA. V shed 5 bases and J 2 bases; nucleotides not matched to a gene: 7. CDR3 length: 15 amino acids.

This clonotype was counted between two and nine times. This chain links TRBV7-7 with TRBJ2-7, with D possibly being TRBD1 (6 bases). Trimming removed 7 bases at V and 2 bases at J, with 15 bases between. Per germline, CDR1 SSHAT and CDR2 FNYEAQ (reference sequence). The CDR3 sequence is 14 residues long. The chain's CDR3 is CASIQKQGTYEQYV. Here the CDR3 DNA reads TGTGCCAGCATCCAAAAACAGGGTACCTACGAGCAGTACGTC.

The V call is TRBV19, the J call TRBJ1-4; D is unresolved. The CDR3 covers 17 residues. V was shortened by 4 bases and J by 0 bases, with 15 bases between the two germline ends. Per germline, CDR1 LNHDA and CDR2 SQIVND (reference sequence). The DNA of the CDR3 is TGTGCCAGTAGTACCCCGGGTCGAGTGACAACTAATGAAAAACTGTTTTTT. Protein: CASSTPGRVTTNEKLFF.

In its sample, this clonotype was seen many times. The gene calls are TRBV12-3 or TRBV12-4 and TRBJ2-5; tentative D call: TRBD2 (5 bases). There are 13 residues in the CDR3. Trimming stripped 3 bases from V and 5 bases from J, with 10 bases between. The CDR3 DNA reads TGTGCCAGCAGTTTCGGGGTTATGGAGACCCAGTACTTC. This translates into CASSFGVMETQYF.

This clonotype was picked up a small number of times. This rearrangement joins TRBV12-3 or TRBV12-4 to TRBJ2-1; unclear D gene. V shed 2 bases and J shed 10 bases, with 12 bases lying between them. The CDR3 loop spans 13 amino acids. The DNA for the CDR3 is TGTGCCAGCAGTTTATCCCGGTCGTGGGAGCAGTTCTTC. Protein: CASSLSRSWEQFF.